This T cell receptor (beta chain) derives from a study of blood T cells in healthy people across ages. The overall study: Capture via template switching afforded approximately one barcoded beta molecule per two T cells. Findings and caveats of the study: Naive and antigen-experienced cells were not separated, limiting conclusive comparison.

For the second PCR, which ran for about 6 to 12 cycles, a sample-barcoded 5' primer and a J-beta primer mix were used. MiXCR was run by TCRdb on the 5' RACE reads, yielding one entry per CDR3 protein. Among hundreds of thousands of distinct CDR3 sequences listed, under 45% were seen once. CDR3 length equals 18 residues. Unmatched junction bases numbered 14, after V lost 3 bases and J lost 5 bases. Germline assignment: CDR1 LGHNA and CDR2 YSLEER. On this clonotype itself: What it binds is unknown.

The specimen was blood. This chain uses TRBV4-3 with TRBJ1-1; 11 nucleotides agree with TRBD1. The receptor comes from a man in his fifties or sixties in good health. CDR3 sequence: CASSQGVGDRGTMTEAFF. The CDR3 DNA reads TGCGCCAGCAGCCAGGGCGTAGGGGACAGGGGGACTATGACTGAAGCTTTCTTT.